Listed here are 20 T cell receptor beta chains from one sample, sequenced in a study of memory CD4+ T cells and cytomegalovirus serostatus (dated by TCRdb to the late 2010s). A FACSAria II was used to sort memory CD4+ T cells, defined as single viable CD3+CD4+CD8-CD45RO+ cells. The method was the immunoSEQ multiplex PCR assay. Not all clones reach the TCRdb copy of this immuneACCESS table, which keeps in-frame sequences only. Checked studies attribute under half of the gap to unresolved V genes and leave the rest unexplained. The sample data list about 64,000 clones, and about 74% of these were observed just once. Together, the top ten hold 0.88% of the sample. The sample comprised memory CD4+ T cells from blood. The source of these receptors is an adult in good health and CMV-seronegative.

The chain links TRBV20-1 to TRBJ2-1; TRBD2 might be the D (7 bases). Germline CDR1 and CDR2: DFQATT and SNEGSKA (reference sequence). This CDR3 is built from 8 residues. Deletions cut 5 bases from V and 16 bases from J, with 9 bases between. The CDR3, as DNA: TGCAGTGCTCCGGGGGGCTTCTTC. Amino acids: CSAPGGFF.

The V call is TRBV7-2, the J call TRBJ2-5; 8 nucleotides align to TRBD2. Looked up from germline, CDR1 is SGHTA and CDR2 is FQGNSA. This CDR3 is built from 14 residues. With 1 base clipped from V and 3 bases from J, the junction kept 1 base outside the gene matches. The CDR3: CASSLGGGKETQYF. In nucleotides, the CDR3 is TGTGCCAGCAGCTTAGGCGGGGGGAAAGAGACCCAGTACTTC.

This sequence joins TRBV28 and TRBJ1-1; D is perhaps TRBD1 (6 bases). V was shortened by 4 bases and J by 4 bases, with 22 bases between the two germline ends. The CDR3 has 17 residues. Germline loops: CDR1 MDHEN, CDR2 SYDVKM. The CDR3, as DNA: TGTGCCAGCAGTTCTCCCGCACCCAGGGGATTGGGCACTGAAGCTTTCTTT. It codes for CASSSPAPRGLGTEAFF.

The gene calls are TRBV5-1 and TRBJ2-1; D is possibly TRBD1 (6 bases). V was trimmed by 0 bases and J by 5 bases, leaving 9 bases between them. The CDR3 totals 14 residues. Germline CDR1 is SGHRS and CDR2 is YFSETQ. CDR3 sequence reads: CASSLVAGDNEQFF. DNA of the CDR3: TGCGCCAGCAGCTTGGTGGCAGGGGACAATGAGCAGTTCTTC.

The chain is built from TRBV6-5 and TRBJ1-2, with D possibly TRBD1 on 6 matching bases. Germline V CDR1 and CDR2: MNHEY, SVGAGI. This CDR3 is built from 15 residues. The V end lost 0 bases, the J end lost 8 bases, and 16 bases lay between the germline ends. Here the CDR3 reads CASSYSTQGYQGYTF. The DNA for the CDR3 is TGTGCCAGCAGTTACTCGACGCAGGGGTACCAAGGCTACACCTTC.

The CDR3 reads CASSLEGQGVGYTF. For the CDR3, the DNA is TGCGCCAGCAGCTTGGAGGGACAGGGAGTAGGCTACACCTTC. V usage is TRBV5-1 and J usage is TRBJ1-2; TRBD1 matches at 9 bases. The CDR3 has 14 amino acids. The V gene end was trimmed by 0 bases and the J gene end by 8 bases; junction bases not matched to a gene: 5. CDR1 SGHRS and CDR2 YFSETQ come from the germline V gene.

The chain combines TRBV4-2 with TRBJ1-5; D is unclear. There are 16 residues in the CDR3. The V gene's germline CDR1 is LGHNA and CDR2 YNFKEQ. V was clipped by 6 bases and J by 0 bases, with 15 bases between them. The CDR3 DNA is TGTGCCAGCAGTAAGGACCCCAGCCCTAGCAATCAGCCCCAGCATTTT. This codes for CASSKDPSPSNQPQHF.

V is TRBV7-2 and J is TRBJ2-1; 11 bases align to TRBD2. This CDR3 is built from 15 residues. Trimming removed 5 bases from V and 4 bases from J; junction bases left unmatched: 4. The germline gives CDR1 SGHTA, CDR2 FQGNSA. This CDR3 reads CASSPTSGSYNEQFF. The DNA of the CDR3 is TGTGCCAGCAGCCCAACTAGCGGGAGTTACAATGAGCAGTTCTTC.

CDR3 loop: CASSPPGQSHEKLFF. CDR3 nucleotide sequence: TGTGCCAGCAGCCCGCCTGGGCAGAGCCATGAAAAACTGTTTTTT. The chain joins TRBV4-2 to TRBJ1-4; D uncertain. Germline-derived CDR1 and CDR2 are LGHNA and YNFKEQ. The CDR3 has 15 amino acids. Between the trimmed V and J ends, which lost 4 bases and 6 bases, there was a span of 15 bases.

The chain combines TRBV27 with TRBJ2-6, with TRBD2 matching over 10 bases. Losses at the gene ends were 0 bases for V and 0 bases for J; bases not matched to a gene: 11. This CDR3 region has 21 residues. CDR1 is MNHEY, CDR2 SMNVEV, per germline (reference sequence). CDR3 protein: CASSLSLTPLAGSSGANVLTF. The CDR3 region has the DNA TGTGCCAGCAGTTTATCCCTCACGCCACTAGCGGGATCCTCTGGGGCCAACGTCCTGACTTTC.

This rearrangement joins TRBV30 to TRBJ1-6, with TRBD1 matching over 7 bases. Germline V gene lookup returns CDR1 GTSNPN and CDR2 SVGIG (reference sequence). The V and J ends lost 2 bases and 10 bases, in that order; junction bases with no gene match: 5. The CDR3 length is 13 residues. The CDR3 here is CAWSSQTGSPLHF. DNA for the CDR3: TGTGCCTGGAGTTCCCAGACAGGGTCACCCCTCCACTTT.

The chain couples TRBV18 to TRBJ1-5, with 8 nucleotides matching TRBD1. V gave up 6 bases and J gave up 4 bases; unmatched junction bases: 14. The CDR3 sequence is 17 residues long. Germline V gene lookup returns CDR1 KGHSH and CDR2 LQKENI. The CDR3: CASSPGYTGGSNQPQHF. The CDR3 DNA is TGTGCCAGCTCGCCAGGGTACACAGGGGGATCAAATCAGCCCCAGCATTTT.

The chain carries TRBV13 and TRBJ2-1, with 7 bases that match TRBD2. This CDR3 spans 14 amino acids. Unmatched junction bases numbered 8, after V lost 8 bases and J lost 4 bases. Germline loops: CDR1 PRHDT, CDR2 FYEKMQ (reference sequence). The CDR3 nucleotides read TGTGCCAGCCGTCCGGGACTACAATACAATGAGCAGTTCTTC. Translating it yields CASRPGLQYNEQFF.

The chain has TRBV5-1 and TRBJ2-1; 13 nucleotides agree with TRBD2. The germline V gene has CDR1 SGHRS and CDR2 YFSETQ. CDR3 length equals 15 residues. V gave up 5 bases and J gave up 8 bases; unmatched junction bases: 7. This CDR3 reads CASRAQLAGGDEQFF. The CDR3, as DNA: TGCGCCAGCAGAGCCCAACTAGCGGGAGGGGATGAGCAGTTCTTC.

The chain links TRBV4-1 to TRBJ2-7; TRBD1 matches 10 bases. CDR1 and CDR2 from the germline V gene are MGHRA and YSYEKL. CDR3 size: 18 residues. J lost 4 bases, V lost 0 bases, and 12 bases had no gene match. The CDR3 is CASSQDPRSGTGVYEQYF. CDR3 sequence (DNA): TGCGCCAGCAGCCAAGATCCGCGATCCGGGACAGGGGTGTACGAGCAGTACTTC.

The gene calls are TRBV5-1 and TRBJ2-1; TRBD2 matches at 8 bases. The J segment lost 0 bases and the V segment lost 4 bases, leaving 3 bases of the junction unmatched. Germline V gene sequence: CDR1 SGHRS, CDR2 YFSETQ. There are 15 residues in the CDR3. This CDR3 is CASSIGLASYNEQFF. CDR3 nucleotides: TGCGCCAGCAGCATAGGACTAGCCTCCTACAATGAGCAGTTCTTC. Complete variable domain (other parts from reference TRBV5-1 and TRBJ2-1): KAGVTQTPRYLIKTRGQQVTLSCSPISGHRSVSWYQQTPGQGLQFLFEYFSETQRNKGNFPGRFSGRQFSNSRSEMNVSTLELGDSALYLCASSIGLASYNEQFFGPGTRLTVL.

The V gene is TRBV11-2, the J gene TRBJ2-5; TRBD2 aligns across 12 bases. The CDR3 has 14 residues. Per the germline V gene, CDR1 is SGHAT and CDR2 is FQNNGV. V lost 5 bases, J lost 5 bases, and 3 bases stayed unmatched. CDR3 in amino acids: CASSRLAGVETQYF. CDR3 nucleotides: TGTGCCAGCAGCAGACTAGCGGGAGTTGAGACCCAGTACTTC.

J is TRBJ2-1 and V is TRBV19; no definite D call. Trimming removed 3 bases at V and 7 bases at J, with 16 bases between. Looked up from germline, CDR1 is LNHDA and CDR2 is SQIVND (reference sequence). The CDR3 length is 15 residues. The CDR3 loop is CASSMSLNVWNEQFF. The CDR3 bases are TGTGCCAGTAGTATGAGTCTAAACGTCTGGAATGAGCAGTTCTTC.

This chain uses TRBV28 with TRBJ2-2, with 8 bases lining up with TRBD1. Germline V lookup: CDR1 MDHEN, CDR2 SYDVKM. With V trimmed by 5 bases and J by 6 bases, 11 bases remained unmatched. The CDR3 length is 16 residues. The CDR3 DNA is TGTGCCAGCAGTCCCGCTCAGGACAGGGCGGCCGGGGAGCTGTTTTTT. This translates into CASSPAQDRAAGELFF.

This clone was observed once. The chain carries TRBV18 and TRBJ1-2; 9 positions agree with TRBD1. V lost 5 bases and J lost 8; bases outside the gene matches: 15. Germline loops: CDR1 KGHSH, CDR2 LQKENI. CDR3 length equals 16 residues. CDR3 amino acids: CASSSTQGQGMGGYTF. CDR3 nucleotide sequence: TGTGCCAGCTCATCCACCCAAGGACAGGGGATGGGGGGCTACACCTTC.